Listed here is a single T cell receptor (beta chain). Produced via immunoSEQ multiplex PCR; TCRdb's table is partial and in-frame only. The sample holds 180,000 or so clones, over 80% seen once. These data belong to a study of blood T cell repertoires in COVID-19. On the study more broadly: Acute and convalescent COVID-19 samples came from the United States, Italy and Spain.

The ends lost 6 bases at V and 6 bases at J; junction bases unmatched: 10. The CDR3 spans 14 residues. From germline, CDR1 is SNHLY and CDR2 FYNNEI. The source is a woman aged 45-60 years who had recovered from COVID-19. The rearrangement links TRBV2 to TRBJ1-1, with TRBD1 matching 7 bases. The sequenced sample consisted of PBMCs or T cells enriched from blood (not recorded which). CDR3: CASSLGGTGAEAFF. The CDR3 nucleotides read TGTGCCAGCAGCTTAGGGGGCACGGGAGCTGAAGCTTTCTTT.